This TCR beta chain was sequenced in a study of blood T cell repertoires in COVID-19. Study overall: Acute-phase and convalescent COVID-19 samples originated in the United States, Italy and Spain. Sources were T cells, B-cell-depleted T cells, or PBMCs; the material itself was cDNA or gDNA.

The V and J ends lost 5 bases and 8 bases, in that order; junction bases with no gene match: 12. The CDR3 sequence is 15 residues long. Germline CDR1 and CDR2: SGHTA and FQGNSA. As handled by the study authors: Reference gene primer amplification in the assay estimated nucleated cell counts. Sequencing was performed with immunoSEQ multiplex PCR; in TCRdb, only in-frame clones are kept and a portion is missing. V and J calls plus clone size are reproduced from that table; the DNA served to infer D and trimming. The sample includes 150,000 to 200,000 clones, 70% to 90% of them seen just once. The clonotype comes from a man aged 40-50 years with active or convalescent COVID-19. The material sequenced was peripheral blood. The chain carries TRBV7-2 and TRBJ1-2, with 9 bases matching TRBD1. The CDR3 nucleotides are TGTGCCAGCAGCCGGACTGCCGGGACAGGGAACGGCTACACCTTC. Encoded protein: CASSRTAGTGNGYTF.